This T cell receptor beta chain was identified in a study of cytomegalovirus exposure and HLA in healthy donors (dated by TCRdb to the late 2010s). Regarding the research as a whole: According to an earlier analysis of 550 to 700 of the donors, about 179 million T cells yielded approximately 120 million unique TCR beta sequences and about 280 Gb of sequence data. Approximately 310 gigabases of sequencing data and tens of millions of unique TCR sequences were included in an early release covering 550 to 650 HLA-typed donors. The genetic ancestry cluster associated with self-reported Caucasian donors included roughly four fifths of the approximately 400 genotyped donors. The study was designed to test whether signatures of past pathogen exposure could be identified by cataloging public T cell receptors. The study profiled the T cell repertoires of around 700 subjects by immunosequencing and related them to cytomegalovirus serostatus. Besides the first cohort of approximately 710 subjects, a separate validation cohort made up of over a hundred different subjects was used. To predict cytomegalovirus infection status, the study combined high-throughput TCR immunosequencing, statistical association of individual TCRs with disease status, and machine learning. In a later analysis, previously published TCR beta repertoires from 666 donors were re-analyzed and high-resolution HLA genotyping was added so that TCR occurrence patterns could be studied. In the later analysis, no new phenotypic data were used to find candidate immune exposures; instead, reliance was placed on TCR beta sequences and their occurrence across donors. An earlier analysis of 587 of the donors applied high-throughput TCR beta sequencing to assess whether each TCR beta V gene segment acted as functional or pseudogenic. Donor age, sex, ethnicity and CMV serostatus were collected together with the repertoire data. A later genetic analysis took genome-wide SNP genotypes for about 65% of the 666 donors and used that subset as a discovery cohort. Every discovery cohort repertoire had been produced on one sequencing platform. HLA typing included class I and class II loci at four-digit resolution. Typing coverage varied by locus: roughly 629-640 donors for A, B, C, DRB1 and DQB1; 500 to 550 for DQA1; more than 600 for DPA1; roughly 470 for DPB1. Because of strong linkage in the cohort, five DR-DQ haplotypes were treated as single units for association and clustering. Across approximately 420 genotyped donors of the cohort, an average of roughly 250,000 unique TCR beta nucleotide sequences per donor were sequenced, and 15% to 20% of those sequences were non-productive. General findings and caveats noted by the study authors: A later analysis found that most CMV-associated TCR beta chains appeared HLA-restricted, with HLA associations seemingly driven largely by CMV exposure. Specific HLA alleles were associated with 18,000 or so TCR beta sequences at a false discovery rate of 0.05 in a later analysis. Because the 87-base-pair reads could not distinguish some IMGT-functional V segments, including TRBV6-2 and TRBV6-3, those segments were excluded. Correlated functional status among segregating V segments might be attributable to linkage disequilibrium, but an unknown experimental factor could not be ruled out. It was suggested by the authors that the approach could potentially be generalized to other disease states and immunological phenotypes. A later genetic analysis associated a missense DCLRE1C variant with V-gene and J-gene trimming of TCR beta chains, and an independent cohort replicated the association. The only immune exposure information available for the cohort was CMV serostatus. A total of 150 to 200 TCR beta chains were listed by the study as associated with cytomegalovirus. The classifier was reported to diagnose cytomegalovirus status with high specificity and sensitivity in both the original and validation cohorts. A cluster of highly shared sequence variants was judged likely to represent a technical artifact of the sequencing pipeline. A later analysis reported that several top co-occurrence clusters appeared linked to parvovirus B19, influenza, CMV and Epstein-Barr virus. HLA typing was unavailable for some donors at each locus, so association tests used only the typed subset. A few of the identified cytomegalovirus-associated TCR beta chains were confirmed in vitro to be specific for cytomegalovirus antigens. An earlier analysis of approximately 540 of the donors showed that most TCR beta V segments appeared in productive rearrangements either about 87% or about 30% of the time, which broadly matched IMGT annotations. Strong co-occurrence of HLA alleles, especially DR and DQ, made assigning TCR associations to individual alleles difficult. Roughly uniform sequencing depth across donors was assumed in presence/absence analyses, although this assumption may not hold. About 17 rarely observed V segments, including chromosome 9 orphons, were excluded from the earlier analysis of approximately 500 of the donors because counts were too low. While some public TCRs were present in many individuals, most TCR sequences turned up only very rarely across donors. According to a later analysis, TCR association rates differed among HLA loci, with DRB1 alleles showing the most associated TCRs and HLA-C alleles showing the fewest. A further reported finding was that TCR beta sequences accurately predicted the HLA-A and HLA-B alleles for most subjects in the first cohort. A later genetic analysis reported fewer N-insertions in productive TCRs among donors in an Asian-associated ancestry cluster than the roughly 620-donor mean. A later analysis found that HLA-associated TCR beta chains were more clonally expanded and had lower generation probabilities than equally common non-associated chains. This cohort had only TCR beta chains sequenced, and the lack of alpha or paired-chain data limited which features could be detected.

According to the germline V gene, CDR1 reads SGHVS and CDR2 reads FQNEAQ. Inclusive of the bounding cysteine and phenylalanine, the CDR3 is 16 residues long. Of all the DNA, just the CDR3 is kept, 48 bases in frame from base 1. At the junction V is shortened by 2 bases and J by 1 base, with 14 bases in between. Of note for this clone: The clone's antigen remains unknown. There are no base qualities to consult, and no much larger clone falls within one base.

The cohort was made up of 500 to 800 healthy bone marrow donors. All cohort members were sampled while nominally healthy, although unrecorded immune exposures were likely present. The donor tested CMV seronegative and was one of the 352 seronegative cohort members. Every donor gave a peripheral blood sample, and the peripheral blood mononuclear cells from that sample were used for TCR beta sequencing. Genomic DNA extraction from the blood cell samples was performed with the Qiagen DNeasy Blood Extraction Kit. Libraries were constructed by the immunoSEQ multiplex PCR assay. The multiplex PCR relied on a mix of 60 forward primers for TCR Vbeta segments and 13 reverse primers for TCR Jbeta segments. Amplification of the CDR3 region of rearranged TCR beta genes was performed with a multiplex PCR assay on genomic DNA. Amplified TCR beta libraries were sequenced as 87-base-pair reads on the Illumina HiSeq System. Per the source publication's procedure: A later analysis tallied some 79 million unique TCR beta chains across the 666 repertoires, and approximately 12 million of those chains were shared by two or more donors. Raw reads were error-corrected and collapsed into unique sequences by a nearest-neighbor algorithm in which closely related sequences were merged to remove PCR and sequencing errors. Alignment of CDR3 sequences to IMGT reference sequences was used to assign V, D and J gene segments. For a sequence to be retained, at least a six-nucleotide match to both a V gene segment and a J gene segment was required. A rearrangement was called productive if the CDR3 had no stop codons and remained in frame with V and J, and every other rearrangement was called non-productive. CDR3 was defined by IMGT convention, running from the second conserved V-encoded cysteine to the conserved J-encoded phenylalanine. The earlier analysis of roughly 590 of the donors excluded sequences that lacked an unambiguous match to a single V gene segment. In an earlier analysis of some 590 of the donors, V segments were called functional above 56.7% productive rearrangements and were called segregating when the between-donor standard deviation exceeded 5%. A statistical classification framework was developed to diagnose cytomegalovirus status using the catalog of TCR beta chain sequences. V and J gene assignment, in a later analysis, came from comparing TCR nucleotide sequences with IMGT/GENE-DB human TR gene sequences. A later analysis assigned CDR3 sequences and most-parsimonious VDJ recombination scenarios with the TCRdist pipeline. A later analysis defined each TCR beta chain by its CDR3 amino acid sequence plus V-gene family, and excluded reads lacking a unique V-gene family. As a way to deal with suspected cross-contamination and a sequencing artifact, a later analysis dropped 450 to 600 nucleotide sequences that were highly shared and had low generation probability. In a later analysis, a clonal expansion index for each public chain was calculated from normalized within-repertoire ranks of inferred template counts. Generation probabilities in a later analysis came from a VDJ recombination model fitted to out-of-frame rearrangements, and those results were checked against IGoR. A later analysis scored TCR-TCR, TCR-HLA and TCR-CMV co-occurrence with hypergeometric tests, applying a repertoire-size bias correction to TCR pairs. A later analysis estimated false discovery rates by permuting HLA or CMV assignments 20 times. In a later analysis, co-occurring TCRs were grouped using DBSCAN, and TCRdist sequence similarity was added for clustering within HLA-allele-positive subsets. Repertoires with fewer than 30,000 or more than 120,000 public chains were left out of co-occurrence clustering, as were five repertoires with anomalous nucleotide sharing. This immuneACCESS table, as held by TCRdb, lists in-frame sequences with V and J called but not all clones. Of the missing ones, under half trace to an unresolved V gene in checked studies; the others have no known cause. D and trimming come from the DNA, and the V and J calls and clone size come from that table. In this sample the table shows about 180,000 clones, less than 80% of which occur a single time. The ten largest clones add up to 1.5% to 2% of the sample.

The rearrangement combines TRBV7-8 with TRBJ1-1; the D gene cannot be resolved reliably. The origin of this receptor is a man younger than 30 in good health and CMV-seronegative. Sample: PBMCs. CDR3 loop: CASSLLFAGGNTEAFF. The DNA is as follows: TGTGCCAGCAGCTTACTTTTCGCAGGTGGGAACACTGAAGCTTTCTTT.